This T cell receptor beta chain was identified in a study of T cells in Graves' hyperthyroidism and ophthalmopathy. Amplification of TCR beta CDR3 regions was performed using RNA transcripts as template. HTBI primers were the set used in a first-round RT-PCR of the TCR CDR3. TCRdb itself ran the multiplex PCR reads through MiXCR, one entry per CDR3 protein. Of roughly 380,000 distinct CDR3 sequences detected, 12% to 15% appear once; the ten largest clones hold about 5%. This clonotype was recorded at least ten times. The V gene's germline CDR1 is MNHEY and CDR2 SVGEGT. J was trimmed by 1 base and V by 4 bases; bases with no gene match: 9. The CDR3 covers 16 residues.

The chain links TRBV6-2 or TRBV6-3 to TRBJ1-1; TRBD1 aligns across 7 bases. The material sequenced was blood. This sequence originates from a woman aged 18-29 years with Graves' hyperthyroidism. Here the CDR3 DNA reads TGTGCCAGCAGTTCCCGACAGGGAACAGGGAACACTGAAGCTTTCTTT. Amino acids: CASSSRQGTGNTEAFF.